This T cell receptor beta chain was captured by sequencing in a study of blood T cell repertoires in COVID-19 (TCRdb year 2020). For the study in its entirety: Samples from collaborators originated in the United States, Italy and Spain and spanned both the acute and convalescent phases of COVID-19. The material from the prospective study consisted of cDNA or gDNA derived from T cells, B-cell-depleted T cells, or PBMCs. Deeply sampled blood TCRbeta repertoires from subjects exposed to, actively infected with, or recovered from COVID-19 were included in the dataset. The repertoires were made available in a free public database intended to serve as a resource for research on the immune response to SARS-CoV-2. Samples were obtained from the ongoing ImmuneRACE study (first 160 participants) and from some 1,200 subjects provided by 6 global collaborators. Sample metadata almost always included a de-identified subject ID, COVID-19 status, age in years and sex. HLA class I and class II types, where available, came from metadata supplied by the sample provider rather than from assay-based typing.

The paper's findings and limits, for the study overall: The quantity of clinical and demographic metadata differed by source and by participant and was supplied without curation.

TCRbeta CDR3 regions were amplified from genomic DNA by means of the immunoSEQ Assay, a bias-controlled multiplex PCR. The authors processed their data as follows. Nucleated cell counts per sample were estimated from amplification of reference gene primers within the assay. Sequence reads were collapsed and filtered to measure the absolute abundance of every unique TCRbeta CDR3 rearrangement. For each sample, productive Simpson clonality was calculated as the square root of Simpson's diversity index over productive rearrangements. The clones in this table, taken by TCRdb from immuneACCESS, are in-frame only. Not every clone is retained; where verified, under half of the shortfall comes from an unresolved V gene, and the cause of the rest is unknown. Clonal size and the V and J genes are those of that table, whereas D and trimming came from the DNA. The sample table records roughly 80,000 clones; approximately 84% of these occur just once. About 12% of the sample belongs to the ten largest clones.

This clone was counted ten times or more. The target of this receptor is not known. Base qualities are missing; no much larger clone stands one base away. Collaborating institutions collected whole blood in K2EDTA tubes following their own protocols. Collaborator samples were shipped for TCRbeta analysis as frozen whole blood, isolated PBMCs, or DNA extracted from either sample type. Here V drops 5 bases and J drops 0 bases, and the junction holds 7 bases not matched to any gene. Spanning cysteine to phenylalanine, the CDR3 consists of 16 amino acids. Only the CDR3 part of the read is kept: 48 bases, read in frame from the first base. Via the germline V gene, CDR1 is SGHAT and CDR2 FQNNGV.

This clonotype was sampled from a human donor in a cohort sampled during active COVID-19. The chain joins TRBV11-2 to TRBJ2-7, with 10 bases matching TRBD1. The sample consisted of peripheral blood. DNA sequence: TGTGCCAGCAGCCTAGCGCGGACAGGGGGCTCCTACGAGCAGTACTTC. This translates into CASSLARTGGSYEQYF. The variable domain in full, with residues beyond the CDR3 obtained from the reference TRBV11-2 and TRBJ2-7 genes, is EAGVAQSPRYKIIEKRQSVAFWCNPISGHATLYWYQQILGQGPKLLIQFQNNGVVDDSQLPKDRFSAERLKGVDSTLKIQPAKLEDSAVYLCASSLARTGGSYEQYFGPGTRLTVT.